This record concerns one T cell receptor (beta chain) sequence. The germline V gene has CDR1 KGHSH and CDR2 LQKENI. The CDR3 sequence is 15 residues long. With V trimmed by 2 bases and J by 8 bases, 6 bases remained unmatched. This entry belongs to a study of blood T cell repertoires in COVID-19. Study summary: Acute and convalescent COVID-19 specimens originated in the United States, Italy and Spain. Sources were T cells, B-cell-depleted T cells, or PBMCs; the material itself was cDNA or gDNA.

Authors' methods: Cell counts per sample came from amplifying reference gene primers. Clones were sequenced by immunoSEQ multiplex PCR, and TCRdb holds only the in-frame ones, with some missing. V and J calls and clone size are those listed in that table; D and trimming were worked out from the DNA. The data contain around 150,000 clones, 84% of them seen just once; the ten biggest clones take up approximately 18%. The J gene is TRBJ2-1, the V gene TRBV18; 10 bases line up with TRBD2. The clonotype originates from a woman aged 80 or over with acute or convalescent COVID-19. The material sequenced was peripheral blood. The CDR3 bases are TGTGCCAGCTCACCAAGACTAGCGGGCATGGATGAGCAGTTCTTC. It translates to CASSPRLAGMDEQFF.